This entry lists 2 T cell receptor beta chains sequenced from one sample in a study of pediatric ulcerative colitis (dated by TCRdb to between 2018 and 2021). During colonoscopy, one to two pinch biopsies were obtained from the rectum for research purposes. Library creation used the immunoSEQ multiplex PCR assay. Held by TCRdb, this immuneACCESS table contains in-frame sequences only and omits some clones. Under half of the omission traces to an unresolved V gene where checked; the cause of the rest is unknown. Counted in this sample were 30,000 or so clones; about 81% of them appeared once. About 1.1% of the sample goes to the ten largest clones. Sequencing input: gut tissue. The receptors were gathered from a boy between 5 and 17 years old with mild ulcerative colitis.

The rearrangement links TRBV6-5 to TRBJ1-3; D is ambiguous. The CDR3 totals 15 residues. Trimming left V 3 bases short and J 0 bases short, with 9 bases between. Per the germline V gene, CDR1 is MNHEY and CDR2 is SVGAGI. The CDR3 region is CASSYSAHSGNTIYF. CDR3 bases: TGTGCCAGCAGTTATTCGGCCCACTCTGGAAACACCATATATTTT.

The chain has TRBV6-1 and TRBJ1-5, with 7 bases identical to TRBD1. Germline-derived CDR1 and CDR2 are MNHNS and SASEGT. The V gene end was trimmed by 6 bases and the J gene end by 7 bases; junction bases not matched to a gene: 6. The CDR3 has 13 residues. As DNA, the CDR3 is TGTGCCAGCAGCCGACAGGGTATGCAGCCCCAGCATTTT. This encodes CASSRQGMQPQHF.